The 20 T cell receptor beta chains below all came from one sample that was sequenced in a study of blood T cell repertoires in COVID-19. Clones were read by immunoSEQ multiplex PCR, and TCRdb kept only the in-frame ones, dropping some. The profile shows approximately 190,000 clones, 88% of them singletons. Sequencing was performed on peripheral blood. These TCRs come from a man aged 40-49 years with active or convalescent COVID-19.

This chain links TRBV18 with TRBJ1-1, with unresolved D. The V end was cut by 3 bases, the J end by 1 base, with 6 bases between. Germline CDR1 is KGHSH and CDR2 is LQKENI. This CDR3 has 13 residues. The CDR3 spells CASSPAPNTEAFF. In DNA form, the CDR3 reads TGTGCCAGCTCACCCGCGCCGAACACTGAAGCTTTCTTT.

This sequence joins TRBV4-3 and TRBJ1-6; tentative D call: TRBD1 (5 bases). Germline V gene data show CDR1 as LGHNA and CDR2 as YSLEER. This CDR3 is built from 13 residues. Trimming stripped 3 bases from V and 8 bases from J, with 8 bases between. DNA of the CDR3: TGCGCCAGCAGCCACGGAGGGGATTCACCCCTCCACTTT. It codes for CASSHGGDSPLHF.

The chain employs TRBV6-7 and TRBJ2-1, with TRBD2 matching over 9 bases. TRBV6-7 is labeled an ORF, and its function is uncertain. CDR3 size: 14 residues. The ends lost 7 bases at V and 7 bases at J; junction bases unmatched: 8. The CDR3 bases are TGTGCCAGCAATTTAAGCGGGGGGAAGAATGAGCAGTTCTTC. This codes for CASNLSGGKNEQFF.

The chain carries TRBV7-9 and TRBJ1-3; D not resolved. Trimming took off 4 bases at V and 1 base at J, with 5 bases between the two ends. The length of the CDR3 is 13 residues. Germline lookup yields CDR1 SEHNR and CDR2 FQNEAQ (reference sequence). The CDR3 loop is CASSSQSGNTIYF. CDR3 coding DNA: TGTGCCAGCAGCTCCCAGTCTGGAAACACCATATATTTT.

This chain connects TRBV28 to TRBJ1-1; D call uncertain. V lost 6 bases to trimming and J lost 4 bases, with 12 bases between them. Germline CDR1 and CDR2: MDHEN and SYDVKM. The CDR3 covers 13 residues. The CDR3 bases are TGTGCCAGCAGCTTAGCGGGGAGCACTGAAGCTTTCTTT. Translation gives CASSLAGSTEAFF.

The rearrangement links TRBV21-1 to TRBJ1-1; the table calls TRBD1, which could not be checked here. TRBV21-1 is a documented pseudogene. The CDR3 is 18 residues long. In DNA form, the CDR3 reads TGTGCCAGCAGCCCACAGAAAAAGGGGGACAGGAGGACCACTGAAGCTTTCTTT. Amino acid sequence: CASSPQKKGDRRTTEAFF.

CDR3 region: CASSLAGQGGYYNEQFF. The CDR3 nucleotides read TGTGCCAGCAGCTTAGCTGGACAGGGGGGATACTACAATGAGCAGTTCTTC. The chain carries TRBV7-2 and TRBJ2-1; 10 nucleotides line up with TRBD1. The V gene end was trimmed by 0 bases and the J gene end by 3 bases; junction bases not matched to a gene: 5. Germline lookup yields CDR1 SGHTA and CDR2 FQGNSA. This CDR3 has 17 residues.

The chain employs TRBV11-2 and TRBJ1-1; D gene uncertain. In germline, CDR1 is SGHAT, CDR2 FQNNGV. The CDR3 contains 11 residues. V shed 4 bases and J shed 12 bases, with 12 bases lying between them. CDR3 region: CASSSSGWSFF. The CDR3 DNA follows: TGTGCCAGCAGCTCCTCGGGATGGTCTTTCTTT.

This rearrangement joins TRBV7-3 to TRBJ1-1, with D possibly being TRBD1 (5 bases). Germline values: CDR1 SGHTA, CDR2 FQGTGA. Deletions cut 0 bases from V and 1 base from J, with 9 bases between. This CDR3 region has 15 residues. The chain's CDR3 is CASSLTTGGNTEAFF. Written as DNA, the CDR3 is TGTGCCAGCAGCTTAACTACGGGGGGGAACACTGAAGCTTTCTTT.

V is TRBV5-1 and J is TRBJ2-2; D might be TRBD2 (6 bases). Deletions cut 4 bases from V and 1 base from J, with 14 bases between. CDR3 length: 16 amino acids. CDR1 SGHRS and CDR2 YFSETQ come from the germline V gene. Here the CDR3 DNA reads TGCGCCAGCAGCGCCCTGGACTACCGGAACACCGGGGAGCTGTTTTTT. It is translated as CASSALDYRNTGELFF.

The chain is built from TRBV5-4 and TRBJ2-3; TRBD2 might be the D (6 bases). Germline CDR1 SGHNT, CDR2 YYREEE (reference sequence). The V and J ends lost 1 base and 1 base respectively, with 10 bases between them. The CDR3 has 15 amino acids. The CDR3 protein is CASSLSGGGTDTQYF. The CDR3, as DNA: TGTGCCAGCAGCTTGTCGGGCGGGGGCACAGATACGCAGTATTTT.

The chain joins TRBV19 to TRBJ2-7; 9 bases map to TRBD1. Looked up from germline, CDR1 is LNHDA and CDR2 is SQIVND (reference sequence). Germline trimming cut 4 bases from V and 1 base from J; bases unmatched to any gene: 17. CDR3 length equals 19 residues. This CDR3 reads CASSKAGTGSGASSYEQYF. The CDR3, as DNA: TGTGCCAGTAGTAAGGCCGGGACAGGGAGTGGGGCGAGTTCCTACGAGCAGTACTTC.

V and J are TRBV15 and TRBJ1-2; D remains ambiguous. This CDR3 spans 11 amino acids. From germline, CDR1 is LNHNV and CDR2 YYDKDF (reference sequence). The V end was cut by 6 bases, the J end by 8 bases, with 10 bases between. The CDR3 DNA sequence: TGTGCCACCAGTCCAGGAGGAGGCTACACCTTC. Its protein product is CATSPGGGYTF.

This chain's CDR3 is CASSPTQGTDTQYF. CDR3 nucleotide sequence: TGCGCCAGCAGCCCCACGCAGGGGACAGATACGCAGTATTTT. The chain employs TRBV4-1 and TRBJ2-3; tentative D call: TRBD1 (6 bases). There are 14 residues in the CDR3. Trimming left V 4 bases short and J 3 bases short, with 11 bases between. Germline CDR1 MGHRA, CDR2 YSYEKL.

This clone appeared a single time. This sequence joins TRBV7-2 and TRBJ2-1; tentative D call: TRBD2 (5 bases). Germline V gene data show CDR1 as SGHTA and CDR2 as FQGNSA. CDR3 length: 16 residues. With 5 bases removed from V and 0 bases from J, the gap between germline ends came to 14 bases. In nucleotides, the CDR3 is TGTGCCAGCAGCCTGGACTCATCCAGCTCCTACAATGAGCAGTTCTTC. As protein: CASSLDSSSSYNEQFF.

CDR3 sequence (DNA): TGTGCCATCAGTGAGGAGAGGGAAGCAAAACTGTTTTTT. Its protein is CAISEEREAKLFF. The chain is built from TRBV10-3 and TRBJ1-4; D is unresolved. Germline V gene lookup returns CDR1 ENHRY and CDR2 SYGVKD. The length of the CDR3 is 13 residues. Between the trimmed V and J ends, which lost 2 bases and 10 bases, there was a span of 11 bases.

The V call is TRBV28, the J call TRBJ1-6, with 8 nucleotides matching TRBD1. V gave up 5 bases and J gave up 4 bases; unmatched junction bases: 1. CDR3 length: 14 residues. CDR1 MDHEN and CDR2 SYDVKM come from the germline V gene. The CDR3 DNA reads as TGTGCCAGCAGTCGGACAGGGTATAATTCACCCCTCCACTTT. Amino acids: CASSRTGYNSPLHF.

The CDR3 loop is CASSLMGAGVYEQYF. The CDR3 DNA follows: TGTGCCAGCAGCTTAATGGGGGCCGGCGTCTACGAGCAGTACTTC. The chain recombines TRBV7-3 with TRBJ2-7, with D possibly matching TRBD1 (6 bases). The CDR3 extends over 15 amino acids. V gave up 1 base and J gave up 3 bases, with 13 bases separating them. The germline V gene encodes CDR1 SGHTA and CDR2 FQGTGA.

This clone was picked up a small number of times. The chain has TRBV7-9 and TRBJ2-2; TRBD2 is a possible D gene (5 bases). Germline V CDR1 and CDR2: SEHNR, FQNEAQ (reference sequence). Trimming cost V 2 bases and J 2 bases, with 15 bases left between them. CDR3 length: 17 residues. CDR3 bases: TGTGCCAGCAGCTTATGGTATGGGCTAGCTAACACCGGGGAGCTGTTTTTT. Translating gives CASSLWYGLANTGELFF.

The V and J genes are TRBV3-1 (or the pseudogene TRBV3-2) and TRBJ2-6; TRBD1 is a possible D gene (5 bases). The CDR3 is 16 amino acids. CDR1 and CDR2 from the germline V gene are LGHDT and YNNKEL (reference sequence). Trimming shortened V by 5 bases and J by 0 bases, and 11 bases separated the two germline ends. CDR3 sequence: CASSADRRSGANVLTF. CDR3 sequence (DNA): TGTGCCAGCAGCGCCGACAGACGCTCTGGGGCCAACGTCCTGACTTTC.